This T cell receptor beta chain comes out of a study of human T cells and chemical hapten exposure. Across the whole study: The study sensitized with 2% DPC on a roughly 2 cm by roughly 2 cm patch of upper inner arm skin. Diphenylcyclopropenone doses were given weekly to the scalps of patients across the roughly 24-week study. Predominantly women, the patients had alopecia areata, totalis or universalis.

TCRdb analysed the RACE reads with MiXCR anew, one entry per CDR3 protein. The table lists 380,000 or so distinct CDR3 sequences, roughly 4.8% of them singletons. With 2 bases removed from V and 1 base from J, the gap between germline ends came to 7 bases. CDR1 is MGHRA, CDR2 YSYEKL, per germline. This CDR3 is built from 14 residues. Time point reported: patch test 1, 2 weeks after DPC sensitization. Regarding treatment: therapeutic diphenylcyclopropenone sensitization with weekly scalp DPC. Each patch-test visit's blood sample preceded patch application. The TCR comes from a woman aged 50 to 65 with alopecia areata. Some clones in this sample may be carry-over from other donors' samples. Source: whole blood, taken in connection with sensitization to the hapten diphenylcyclopropenone (DPC). V usage is TRBV4-1 and J usage is TRBJ2-3, with D possibly matching TRBD1 (6 bases). The CDR3: CASSQSGGTDTQYF. The CDR3 bases are TGCGCCAGCAGCCAATCAGGGGGCACAGATACGCAGTATTTT.